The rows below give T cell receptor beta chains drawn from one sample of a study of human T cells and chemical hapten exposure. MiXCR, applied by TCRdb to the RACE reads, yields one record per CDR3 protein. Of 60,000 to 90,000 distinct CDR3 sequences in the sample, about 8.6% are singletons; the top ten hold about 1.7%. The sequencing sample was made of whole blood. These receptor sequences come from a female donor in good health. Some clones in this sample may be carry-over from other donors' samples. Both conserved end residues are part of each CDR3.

CDR3 protein: CASSALGWGTTEAFF; V gene: TRBV7-3
CDR3 protein: CASGTRNSPSGQEDYGYTF; V gene: TRBV9
CDR3 protein: CASSKFTGDTEAFF; V gene: TRBV6-5
CDR3 protein: CASTLGTGINTGELFF; V gene: TRBV28
CDR3 protein: CASILRTPYTGELFF; V gene: TRBV6-5
CDR3 protein: CASSPRTGSDEQFF; V gene: TRBV6-1
CDR3 protein: CASSLEDSIEQFF; V gene: TRBV7-2
CDR3 protein: CASQPNSFRGRGGYTF; V gene: TRBV5-4
CDR3 protein: CASSYSEGPGANVLTF; V gene: TRBV6-2/TRBV6-3
CDR3 protein: CSGDTPLHGYTF; V gene: TRBV29-1
CDR3 protein: CASRQNKGVAFF; V gene: TRBV21-1
CDR3 protein: CASCLGGTDTQYF; V gene: TRBV12-3/TRBV12-4
CDR3 protein: CASSPPGGEAEADTQYF; V gene: TRBV11-2
CDR3 protein: CASKLAGTSTDTQYF; V gene: TRBV7-2
CDR3 protein: CSARSAMGLYGQYF; V gene: TRBV20-1
CDR3 protein: CAISDGARGSYNEQFF; V gene: TRBV10-3
CDR3 protein: CASRISFRSYEQYF; V gene: TRBV28